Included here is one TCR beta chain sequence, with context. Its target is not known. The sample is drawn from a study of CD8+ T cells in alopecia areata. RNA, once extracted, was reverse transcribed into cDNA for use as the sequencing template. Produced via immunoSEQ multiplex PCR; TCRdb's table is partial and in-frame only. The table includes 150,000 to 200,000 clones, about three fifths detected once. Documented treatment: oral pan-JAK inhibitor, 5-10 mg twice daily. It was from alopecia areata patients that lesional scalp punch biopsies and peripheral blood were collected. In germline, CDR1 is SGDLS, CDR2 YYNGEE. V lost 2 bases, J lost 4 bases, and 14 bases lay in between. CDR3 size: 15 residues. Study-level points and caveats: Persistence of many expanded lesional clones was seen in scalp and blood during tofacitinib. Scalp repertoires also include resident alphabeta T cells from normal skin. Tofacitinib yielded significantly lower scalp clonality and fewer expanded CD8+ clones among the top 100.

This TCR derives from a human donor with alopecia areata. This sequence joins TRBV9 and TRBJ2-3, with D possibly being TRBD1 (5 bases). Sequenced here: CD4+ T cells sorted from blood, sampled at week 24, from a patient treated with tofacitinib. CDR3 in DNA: TGTGCCAGCAGCGTCGGGTTAGGGGTGGCAGATACGCAGTATTTT. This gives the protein CASSVGLGVADTQYF.